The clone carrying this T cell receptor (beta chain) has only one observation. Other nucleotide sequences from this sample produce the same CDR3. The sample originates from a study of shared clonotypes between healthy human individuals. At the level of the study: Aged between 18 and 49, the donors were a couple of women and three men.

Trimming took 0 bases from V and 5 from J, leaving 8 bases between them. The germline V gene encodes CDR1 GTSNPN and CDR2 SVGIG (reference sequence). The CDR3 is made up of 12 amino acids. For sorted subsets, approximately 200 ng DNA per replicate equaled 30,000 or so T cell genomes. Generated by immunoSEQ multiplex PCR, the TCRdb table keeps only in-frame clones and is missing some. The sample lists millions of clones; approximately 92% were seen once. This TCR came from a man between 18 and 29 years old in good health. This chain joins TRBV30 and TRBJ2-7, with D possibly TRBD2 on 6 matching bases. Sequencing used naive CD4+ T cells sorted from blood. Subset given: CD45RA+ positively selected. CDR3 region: CAWSVGGHEQYF. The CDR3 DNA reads TGTGCCTGGAGTGTCGGGGGACACGAGCAGTACTTC.